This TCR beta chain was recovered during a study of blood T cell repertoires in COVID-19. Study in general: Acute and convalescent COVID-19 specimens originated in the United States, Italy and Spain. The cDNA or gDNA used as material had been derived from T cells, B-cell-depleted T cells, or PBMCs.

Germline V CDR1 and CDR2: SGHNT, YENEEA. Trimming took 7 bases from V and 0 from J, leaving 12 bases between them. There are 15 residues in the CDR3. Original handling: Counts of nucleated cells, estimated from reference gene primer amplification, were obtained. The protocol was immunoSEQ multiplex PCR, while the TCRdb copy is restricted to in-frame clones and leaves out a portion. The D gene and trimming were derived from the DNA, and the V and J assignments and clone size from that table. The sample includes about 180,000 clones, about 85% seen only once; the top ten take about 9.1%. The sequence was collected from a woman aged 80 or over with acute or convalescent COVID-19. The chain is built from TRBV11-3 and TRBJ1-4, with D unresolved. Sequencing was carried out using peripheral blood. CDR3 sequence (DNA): TGTGCCAGCACCGCGAGGTACTCAACTAATGAAAAACTGTTTTTT. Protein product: CASTARYSTNEKLFF.